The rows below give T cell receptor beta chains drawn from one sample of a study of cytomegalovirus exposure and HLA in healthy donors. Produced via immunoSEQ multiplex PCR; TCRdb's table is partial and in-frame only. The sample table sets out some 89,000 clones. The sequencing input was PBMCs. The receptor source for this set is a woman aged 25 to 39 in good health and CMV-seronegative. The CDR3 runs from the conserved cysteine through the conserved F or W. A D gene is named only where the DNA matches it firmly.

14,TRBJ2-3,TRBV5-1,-,TGCGCCAGCAGCTTGGGAGGGTACACAGATACGCAGTATTTT,CASSLGGYTDTQYF
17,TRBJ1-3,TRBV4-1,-,TGCGCCAGCAGCCAACAATACACACGAAGCTCTGGAAACACCATATATTTT,CASSQQYTRSSGNTIYF
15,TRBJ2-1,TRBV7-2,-,TGTGCCAGCAGCTTAGTGACTTTCTCCTACAATGAGCAGTTCTTC,CASSLVTFSYNEQFF
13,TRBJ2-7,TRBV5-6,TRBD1,TGTGCCAGCAGCCGGGACAGAAGCTACGAGCAGTACTTC,CASSRDRSYEQYF
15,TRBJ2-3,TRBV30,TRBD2,TGTGCCTGGAACTTAGCGGGGGGGGTAGGAGATACGCAGTATTTT,CAWNLAGGVGDTQYF
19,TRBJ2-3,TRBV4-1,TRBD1,TGCGCCAGCAGCCAAGATCGGGGACAGGGCGGTTTATTGGCAGATACGCAGTATTTT,CASSQDRGQGGLLADTQYF
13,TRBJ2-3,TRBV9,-,TGTGCCAGCAGCCAGACGGGTCCTGATACGCAGTATTTT,CASSQTGPDTQYF
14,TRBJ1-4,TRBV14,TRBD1,TGTGCCAGCAGCCGCACAGGGGGCTACGAAAAACTGTTTTTT,CASSRTGGYEKLFF
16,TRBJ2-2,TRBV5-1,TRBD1,TGCGCCAGCAGCTTGAGGAAGGGGGCTAACACCGGGGAGCTGTTTTTT,CASSLRKGANTGELFF
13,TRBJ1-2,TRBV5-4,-,TGTGCCAGCAGCTTGCAGGGTACAGAAGGCTACACCTTC,CASSLQGTEGYTF
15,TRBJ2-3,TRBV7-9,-,TGTGCCAGCAGCTCCCCAGGGGCTTTCACAGATACGCAGTATTTT,CASSSPGAFTDTQYF
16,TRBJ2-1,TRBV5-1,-,TGCGCCAGCAGCTTGTTTGTCACAGGGCAGGCCAATGAGCAGTTCTTC,CASSLFVTGQANEQFF
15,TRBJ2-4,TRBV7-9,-,TGTGCCAGCAGCTTAGTCTCTCTGGCCAAAAACATTCAGTACTTC,CASSLVSLAKNIQYF
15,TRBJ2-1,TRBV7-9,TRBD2,TGTGCCAGCAGCCTGACTAGCGGACCTTACAATGAGCAGTTCTTC,CASSLTSGPYNEQFF
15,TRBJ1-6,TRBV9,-,TGTGCCAGCAGCGTTCTAGCGGGGGATAATTCACCCCTCCACTTT,CASSVLAGDNSPLHF
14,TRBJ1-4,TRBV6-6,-,TGTGCCAGCAGTTACGTATCAACTAATGAAAAACTGTTTTTT,CASSYVSTNEKLFF
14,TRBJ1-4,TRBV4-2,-,TGTGCCAGCACCCCAATAGGGGCAGAGGAAAAACTGTTTTTT,CASTPIGAEEKLFF
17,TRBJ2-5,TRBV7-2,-,TGTGCCAGCAGCTTAGGCCTTTCAGGGTTCGGCCAAGAGACCCAGTACTTC,CASSLGLSGFGQETQYF
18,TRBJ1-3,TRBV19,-,TGTGCCAGTTCAAGATCATCAGGGCCGCCCGGCTCTGGAAACACCATATATTTT,CASSRSSGPPGSGNTIYF
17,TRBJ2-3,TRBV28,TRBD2,TGTGCCAGCAGTCAATTATCCGGGGTAGCGGGAGGACTTACGCAGTATTTT,CASSQLSGVAGGLTQYF
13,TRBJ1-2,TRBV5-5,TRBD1,TGTGCCAGCAGCAGACAGGGGGCGGCTGGCTACACCTTC,CASSRQGAAGYTF
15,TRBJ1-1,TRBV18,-,TGTGCCAGCTCACCACCCTCAGGGGCGCTCACTGAAGCTTTCTTT,CASSPPSGALTEAFF
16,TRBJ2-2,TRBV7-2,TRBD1,TGTGCCAGCAGCCTTGGGACAGGGGGGGACACCGGGGAGCTGTTTTTT,CASSLGTGGDTGELFF
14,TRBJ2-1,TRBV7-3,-,TGTGCCAGCAGCTTGGGGGACACCGACAATGAGCAGTTCTTC,CASSLGDTDNEQFF
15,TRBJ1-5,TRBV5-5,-,TGTGCCAGCAGCTTGGAGGTCAGGGCCAATCAGCCCCAGCATTTT,CASSLEVRANQPQHF
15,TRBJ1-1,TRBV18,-,TGTGCCAGCTCACCTGGAGGGGTTGTTGGCACTGAAGCTTTCTTT,CASSPGGVVGTEAFF
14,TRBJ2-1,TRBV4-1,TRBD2,TGCGCCAGCACCCGGACTAGGGACTACAATGAGCAGTTCTTC,CASTRTRDYNEQFF
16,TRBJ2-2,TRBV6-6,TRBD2,TGTGCCAGCAGTTCGGGACTAGCGGGAGCTACCGGGGAGCTGTTTTTT,CASSSGLAGATGELFF
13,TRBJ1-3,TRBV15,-,TGTGCCACCAGCAGGGGAGAGAGGAACACCATATATTTT,CATSRGERNTIYF
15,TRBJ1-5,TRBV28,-,TGTGCCAGCAGTTCCCTGAGGTATAGCAATCAGCCCCAGCATTTT,CASSSLRYSNQPQHF
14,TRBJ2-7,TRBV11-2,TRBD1,TGTGCCAGCAGCTGGCGGACAGGGAATTACGAGCAGTACTTC,CASSWRTGNYEQYF
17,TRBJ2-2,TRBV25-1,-,TGTGCCAGCAGTGAATCGGCAGGGAGGTTAGACACCGGGGAGCTGTTTTTT,CASSESAGRLDTGELFF
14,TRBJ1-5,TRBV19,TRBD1,TGTGCCAGTAGTATACGGGACAGGAATCAGCCCCAGCATTTT,CASSIRDRNQPQHF
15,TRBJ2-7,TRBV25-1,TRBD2,TGTGCCAGCAGTGAGGGGAAGAGCGGGGTCTACGAGCAGTACTTC,CASSEGKSGVYEQYF
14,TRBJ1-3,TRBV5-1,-,TGCGCCAGCAGCTTGGGGACAGCATCAACCCTTATATTTTTT,CASSLGTASTLIFF
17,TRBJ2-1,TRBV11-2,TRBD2,TGTGCCAGCAGCTTAGCCGGCGGGGCTAGCGGGAACAATGAGCAGTTCTTC,CASSLAGGASGNNEQFF
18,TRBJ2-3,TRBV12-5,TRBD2,TGTGCTAGTGCAAAGGGACTAGCGGGAGGTCCCGACACAGATACGCAGTATTTT,CASAKGLAGGPDTDTQYF
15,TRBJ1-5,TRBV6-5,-,TGTGCCAGCAGTTCCCAAGCGGGAGCGGCTGGGCCCCAGCATTTT,CASSSQAGAAGPQHF
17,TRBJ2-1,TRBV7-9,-,TGTGCCAGCAGCTTAGCCGGACGGGGGGCCCTTTACAATGAGCAGTTCTTC,CASSLAGRGALYNEQFF
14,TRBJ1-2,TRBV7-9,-,TGTGCCAGCAGCTTTTGGTCAGGCGACTATGGCTACACCTTC,CASSFWSGDYGYTF
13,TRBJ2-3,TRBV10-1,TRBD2,TGCGCCAGCATGAGCGGGATGTCGGATACGCAGTATTTT,CASMSGMSDTQYF
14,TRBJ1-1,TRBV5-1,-,TGCGCCAGCAGCCTGACGGCAGGAGGCACTGAAGCTTTCTTT,CASSLTAGGTEAFF
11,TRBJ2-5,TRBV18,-,TGTGCCAGCTCACCGAGAGAGACCCAGTACTTC,CASSPRETQYF
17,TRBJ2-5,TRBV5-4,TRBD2,TGTGCCAGCAGCTTGGTTTTGCGGGGGATGCACCAAGAGACCCAGTACTTC,CASSLVLRGMHQETQYF